The clone carrying this T cell receptor beta chain was counted many times. This record comes from a study of Graves' ophthalmopathy and Graves' hyperthyroidism. The CDR3 is 16 amino acids. From germline, CDR1 is ENHRY and CDR2 SYGVKD. The V and J ends lost 4 bases and 3 bases respectively, with 16 bases between them. TCR beta CDR3 amplification used RNA transcripts. HTBI primers served in a first-round RT-PCR, which a second-round multiplex PCR followed. TCRdb itself ran the multiplex PCR reads through MiXCR, one entry per CDR3 protein. The table shows some 370,000 distinct CDR3 sequences, with 17% occurring only once.

Sequencing input: peripheral blood. This sequence joins TRBV10-3 and TRBJ1-5; D unresolved. The sequence was obtained from an adult woman with stable Graves' hyperthyroidism. In DNA form, the CDR3 reads TGTGCCATCAGTGGGTCCACGGACGTGGTCAATCAGCCCCAGCATTTT. This sequence encodes CAISGSTDVVNQPQHF.